The 24 T cell receptor beta chains listed next were all sequenced from one sample in a study of cytomegalovirus exposure and HLA in healthy donors. The PCR ran on 60 Vbeta and 13 Jbeta primers. Sequencing was performed with immunoSEQ multiplex PCR; in TCRdb, only in-frame clones are kept and a portion is missing. The data hold under 250,000 clones, with roughly 80% observed a single time. Sequencing input: PBMCs. These receptors came from a man aged 50-59 years in good health and CMV-seronegative.

This chain uses TRBV21-1 with TRBJ1-1. TRBV21-1 is a recognized pseudogene. The CDR3 is 14 residues long. CDR3 sequence: CASSKEQLNTEAFF. CDR3 nucleotides: TGTGCCAGCAGCAAAGAGCAACTGAACACTGAAGCTTTCTTT.

The rearrangement links TRBV27 to TRBJ2-5; TRBD2 might be the D (6 bases). The V and J ends lost 4 bases and 5 bases respectively, with 17 bases between them. The CDR3 spans 15 residues. Germline V gene sequence: CDR1 MNHEY, CDR2 SMNVEV (reference sequence). The CDR3 DNA reads as TGTGCCAGCAGTTCATCCCGGGCTAGCGTGGAGACCCAGTACTTC. Its translation is CASSSSRASVETQYF.

With regard to this clone: One end of the junction varies from germline; a read error may be responsible. The V gene is TRBV28, the J gene TRBJ2-7; a weak D match, TRBD2 (6 bases). The CDR3 extends over 16 amino acids. The V gene's germline CDR1 is MDHEN and CDR2 SYDVKM. The CDR3 nucleotides are TGTGCCAGCAGTTTCCCCCGGAGCGGAGGGGCCTACGAGCAGTGCTTC. Residues: CASSFPRSGGAYEQCF.

The rearrangement joins TRBV6-5 to TRBJ2-3, with 10 bases lining up with TRBD1. The V segment lost 6 bases and the J segment 4 bases; nucleotides outside the gene matches: 7. Per the germline V gene, CDR1 is MNHEY and CDR2 is SVGAGI. The CDR3 runs to 15 residues. CDR3 in amino acids: CASRRGTGVSDTQYF. The CDR3 DNA follows: TGTGCCAGCAGGCGTGGGACAGGGGTGTCAGATACGCAGTATTTT.

This chain links TRBV15 with TRBJ1-5; the D is unclear. Germline V gene lookup returns CDR1 LNHNV and CDR2 YYDKDF (reference sequence). The CDR3 consists of 15 residues. V was clipped by 0 bases and J by 1 base, with 7 bases between them. The CDR3 nucleotides read TGTGCCACCAGCAGAGATCCCCTAAGCAATCAGCCCCAGCATTTT. Amino acid sequence: CATSRDPLSNQPQHF.

CDR3 coding DNA: TGTGCCAGCAGCTTGAATGTGCGCGGGGGCGAGCAGTACTTC. This translates into CASSLNVRGGEQYF. V gene TRBV5-4 combines with J gene TRBJ2-7, with 7 bases identical to TRBD2. The CDR3 has 14 residues. Germline-derived CDR1 and CDR2 are SGHNT and YYREEE (reference sequence). Trimming at V came to 1 base and at J to 6 bases, leaving 7 bases not matched to a gene.

In its sample, this clone was seen a few times. V gene TRBV12-5 combines with J gene TRBJ2-2, with 8 bases lining up with TRBD1. Trimming took 1 base from V and 3 from J; bases not matched to a gene: 4. Per the germline V gene, CDR1 is LGHNT and CDR2 is FRNRAP. The CDR3 runs 16 residues. The CDR3 region is CASGLEHRGDTGELFF. The CDR3 DNA reads TGTGCTAGTGGTTTGGAACACAGGGGGGACACCGGGGAGCTGTTTTTT.

The chain has TRBV10-3 and TRBJ1-1; D gene ambiguous. The CDR3 is 14 residues long. V was pared by 2 bases and J by 1 base, with 8 bases between. From germline, CDR1 is ENHRY and CDR2 SYGVKD. The CDR3 DNA is TGTGCCATCAGTGAGGAGTCTGGGAACACTGAAGCTTTCTTT. Translated: CAISEESGNTEAFF.

The chain is built from TRBV2 and TRBJ2-5; 8 bases align to TRBD2. With 2 bases clipped from V and 3 bases from J, the junction kept 2 bases outside the gene matches. In germline, CDR1 is SNHLY, CDR2 FYNNEI. The CDR3 is made up of 14 amino acids. CDR3 nucleotide sequence: TGTGCCAGCAGTGAAACGCGGGGGGAAGAGACCCAGTACTTC. It codes for CASSETRGEETQYF.

This clone was recorded only once. This chain connects TRBV14 to TRBJ2-5, with TRBD2 matching 9 bases. The J call may be faulty, since TRBJ2-7 better matches the DNA end. CDR1 SGHDN and CDR2 FVKESK come from the germline V gene. The CDR3 spans 13 residues. The DNA of the CDR3 is TGTGCCAGCAGCTTAGCGGGAGCAGGCGAGCAGTACTTC. Protein: CASSLAGAGEQYF.

This chain uses TRBV18 with TRBJ1-3; TRBD1 agrees at 7 bases. Germline-derived CDR1 and CDR2 are KGHSH and LQKENI. The CDR3 extends over 11 amino acids. V lost 6 bases to trimming and J lost 14 bases; unmatched junction nucleotides: 7. This CDR3 is CASSLDRDVYF. Here the CDR3 DNA reads TGTGCCAGCTCCCTCGACAGGGACGTATATTTT.

The chain carries TRBV10-3 and TRBJ1-2; D gene unclear. This CDR3 is 14 amino acids long. Trimming cost V 2 bases and J 5 bases, with 12 bases left between them. Germline CDR1 ENHRY, CDR2 SYGVKD. The DNA for the CDR3 is TGTGCCATCAGTGAGGAGAGGGAAATATATGGCTACACCTTC. Amino acids: CAISEEREIYGYTF.

The genes are TRBV5-1 and TRBJ2-5; D call uncertain. V shed 2 bases and J shed 5 bases, with 16 bases lying between them. The CDR3 spans 15 residues. CDR1 is SGHRS and CDR2 is YFSETQ in the germline V gene. The CDR3 protein is CASSLTTTDGETQYF. Here the CDR3 DNA reads TGCGCCAGCAGCTTAACTACGACCGATGGGGAGACCCAGTACTTC.

The rearrangement links TRBV10-1 to TRBJ2-1, with 13 bases aligning to TRBD2. J gave up 9 bases and V 3 bases, and 5 bases lay outside the gene matches. The length of the CDR3 is 15 residues. CDR1 WNHNN and CDR2 SYGVQD come from the germline V gene (reference sequence). The chain's CDR3 is CASSDPLAGGFEQFF. The CDR3 coding sequence is TGCGCCAGCAGTGACCCACTAGCGGGGGGGTTTGAGCAGTTCTTC.

The CDR3 bases are TGCGCCAGCAGCTTGGAGAAACGCGGGAGAACAGATACGCAGTATTTT. Protein product: CASSLEKRGRTDTQYF. The chain recombines TRBV5-1 with TRBJ2-3; TRBD2 matches at 7 bases. V lost 0 bases to trimming and J lost 3 bases; unmatched junction nucleotides: 7. Germline CDR1 reads SGHRS; CDR2 reads YFSETQ. This CDR3 contains 16 residues.

The chain carries TRBV7-6 and TRBJ2-7; 10 nucleotides agree with TRBD1. The CDR3 covers 14 residues. The V gene end was trimmed by 4 bases and the J gene end by 2 bases; junction bases not matched to a gene: 2. The germline CDR1 and CDR2 sequences are SGHVS and FNYEAQ. This chain's CDR3 is CASSSGTGAYEQYF. In nucleotides, the CDR3 is TGTGCCAGCAGCTCCGGGACAGGGGCCTACGAGCAGTACTTC.

The CDR3 sequence is CASRHPGQLNTEAFF. The CDR3 DNA is TGTGCCAGTAGACATCCGGGACAATTGAACACTGAAGCTTTCTTT. J is TRBJ1-1 and V is TRBV19; tentative D call: TRBD1 (6 bases). Trimming cost V 6 bases and J 0 bases, with 14 bases left between them. CDR1 and CDR2 from the germline V gene are LNHDA and SQIVND (reference sequence). This CDR3 region has 15 residues.

The CDR3 loop reads CASQPSGSYNEQFF. In DNA form, the CDR3 reads TGTGCCAGCCAGCCTTCAGGCTCCTACAATGAGCAGTTCTTC. The V gene is TRBV6-5, the J gene TRBJ2-1; D ambiguous. Germline CDR1 MNHEY, CDR2 SVGAGI. With 8 bases removed from V and 0 bases from J, the gap between germline ends came to 11 bases. CDR3 length: 14 residues.

This clone was counted between two and nine times. V gene TRBV4-1 combines with J gene TRBJ1-1; D ambiguous. The length of the CDR3 is 15 residues. Germline CDR1 is MGHRA and CDR2 is YSYEKL. With 0 bases removed from V and 2 bases from J, the gap between germline ends came to 10 bases. The CDR3 DNA is TGCGCCAGCAGCCAAGATTGGCCTCTCAACACTGAAGCTTTCTTT. Its protein is CASSQDWPLNTEAFF.

This clone was seen a few times. The rearrangement uses TRBV7-9 and TRBJ1-1; D remains unclear. This CDR3 comprises 11 residues. The V end lost 5 bases, the J end lost 2 bases, and 3 bases lay between the germline ends. Germline loops: CDR1 SEHNR, CDR2 FQNEAQ (reference sequence). CDR3 coding DNA: TGTGCCAGCAGCCTAAACACTGAAGCTTTCTTT. Protein: CASSLNTEAFF.

The chain has TRBV4-1 and TRBJ1-4; possibly TRBD1 for D (6 bases). Between the trimmed V and J ends, which lost 1 base and 7 bases, there was a span of 13 bases. CDR1 MGHRA and CDR2 YSYEKL come from the germline V gene. This CDR3 contains 15 residues. CDR3 residues: CASSQAFNRVEKLFF. The CDR3 DNA reads as TGCGCCAGCAGCCAAGCTTTCAACAGGGTTGAAAAACTGTTTTTT.

This clone was seen a handful of times. At the DNA level, this CDR3 is encoded by other sequences in the same sample as well. The V call is TRBV11-2, the J call TRBJ2-1; the D gene is possibly TRBD1 (5 bases). Germline-derived CDR1 and CDR2 are SGHAT and FQNNGV. The CDR3 sequence is 16 residues long. With 2 bases removed from V and 0 bases from J, the gap between germline ends came to 11 bases. The CDR3 is CASSLRGDSSYNEQFF. Written as DNA, the CDR3 is TGTGCCAGCAGCTTAAGGGGTGACTCCTCCTACAATGAGCAGTTCTTC.

This rearrangement joins TRBV2 to TRBJ1-1; D ambiguous. The CDR3 totals 14 residues. Germline V gene lookup returns CDR1 SNHLY and CDR2 FYNNEI. The ends were cut back, 2 bases at V and 0 bases at J, with 7 bases in the middle. The CDR3: CASSEHRMNTEAFF. The CDR3 DNA reads as TGTGCCAGCAGTGAACACAGAATGAACACTGAAGCTTTCTTT.

This chain links TRBV5-4 with TRBJ2-1, with 8 bases aligning to TRBD1. Germline CDR1 is SGHNT and CDR2 is YYREEE (reference sequence). Trimming cost V 0 bases and J 4 bases; bases outside gene matches: 3. The CDR3 spans 15 residues. CDR3 nucleotides: TGTGCCAGCAGCTTGGATCAGGGGGCTTACAATGAGCAGTTCTTC. It specifies CASSLDQGAYNEQFF.